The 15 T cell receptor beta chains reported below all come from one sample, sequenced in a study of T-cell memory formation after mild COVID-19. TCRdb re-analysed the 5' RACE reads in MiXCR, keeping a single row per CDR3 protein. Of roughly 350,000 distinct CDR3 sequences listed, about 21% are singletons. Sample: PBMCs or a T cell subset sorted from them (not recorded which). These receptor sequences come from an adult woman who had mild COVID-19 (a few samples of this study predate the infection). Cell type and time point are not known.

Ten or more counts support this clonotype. In DNA, the CDR3 is TGTGCCAGCAGTTACGCAGGAATACAAGAGACCCAGTACTTC. Its translation: CASSYAGIQETQYF. The chain employs TRBV6-5 and TRBJ2-5; D is uncertain. Germline V gene sequence: CDR1 MNHEY, CDR2 SVGAGI. Trimming cost V 2 bases and J 2 bases, with 9 bases left between them. This CDR3 is 14 amino acids long.

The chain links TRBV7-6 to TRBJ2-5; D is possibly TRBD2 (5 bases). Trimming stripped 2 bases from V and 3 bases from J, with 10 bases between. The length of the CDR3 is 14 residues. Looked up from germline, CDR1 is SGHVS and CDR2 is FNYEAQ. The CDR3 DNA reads TGTGCCAGCAGCTTATTTCCTAGCAAAGAGACCCAGTACTTC. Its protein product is CASSLFPSKETQYF.

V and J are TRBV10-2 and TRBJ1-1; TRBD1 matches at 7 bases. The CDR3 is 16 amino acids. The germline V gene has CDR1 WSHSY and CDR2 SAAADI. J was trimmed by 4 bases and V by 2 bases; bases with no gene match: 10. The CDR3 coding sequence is TGCGCCAGCAGTGAGACGGCGAACAGGGGTAGCACTGAAGCTTTCTTT. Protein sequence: CASSETANRGSTEAFF.

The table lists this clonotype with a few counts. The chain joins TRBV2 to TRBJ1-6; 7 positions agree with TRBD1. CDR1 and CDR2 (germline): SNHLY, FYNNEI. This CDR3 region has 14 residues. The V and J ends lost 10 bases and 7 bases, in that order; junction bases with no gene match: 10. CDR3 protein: CATTGATQNSPLHF. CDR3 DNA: TGTGCCACTACAGGGGCCACCCAAAATTCACCCCTCCACTTT.

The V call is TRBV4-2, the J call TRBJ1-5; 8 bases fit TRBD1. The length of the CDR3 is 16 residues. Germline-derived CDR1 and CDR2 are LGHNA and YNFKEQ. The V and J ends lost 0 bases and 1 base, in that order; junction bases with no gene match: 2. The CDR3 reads CASSQDQGASNQPQHF. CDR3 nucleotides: TGTGCCAGCAGCCAAGATCAGGGGGCGAGCAATCAGCCCCAGCATTTT.

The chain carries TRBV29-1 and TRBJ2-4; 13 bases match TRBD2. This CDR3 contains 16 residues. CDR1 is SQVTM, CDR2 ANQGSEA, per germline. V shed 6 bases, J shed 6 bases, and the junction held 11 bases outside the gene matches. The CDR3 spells CSVAGTSGASTNIQYF. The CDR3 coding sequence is TGCAGCGTCGCCGGGACTAGCGGGGCCTCGACAAACATTCAGTACTTC.

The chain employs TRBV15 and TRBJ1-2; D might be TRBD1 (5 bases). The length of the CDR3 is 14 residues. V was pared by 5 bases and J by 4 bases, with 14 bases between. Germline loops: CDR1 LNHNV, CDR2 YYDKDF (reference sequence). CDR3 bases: TGTGCCACCAGCGACAGTTCACAATCCTATGGCTACACCTTC. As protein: CATSDSSQSYGYTF.

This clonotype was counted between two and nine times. As DNA, the CDR3 is TGTGCCAGCAACAACCCCAACAAGGGGAAAGAGACCCAGTACTTC. Its protein product is CASNNPNKGKETQYF. This chain joins TRBV6-5 and TRBJ2-5; the D gene is possibly TRBD1 (5 bases). This CDR3 contains 15 residues. In germline, CDR1 is MNHEY, CDR2 SVGAGI. The V and J ends lost 7 bases and 3 bases respectively, with 18 bases between them.

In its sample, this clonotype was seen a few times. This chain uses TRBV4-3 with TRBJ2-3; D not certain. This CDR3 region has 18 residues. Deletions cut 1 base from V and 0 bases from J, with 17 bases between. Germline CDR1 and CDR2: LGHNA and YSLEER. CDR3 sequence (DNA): TGCGCCAGCAGCCAAGCGGTTGGGTTTGCGATAAGCACAGATACGCAGTATTTT. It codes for CASSQAVGFAISTDTQYF.

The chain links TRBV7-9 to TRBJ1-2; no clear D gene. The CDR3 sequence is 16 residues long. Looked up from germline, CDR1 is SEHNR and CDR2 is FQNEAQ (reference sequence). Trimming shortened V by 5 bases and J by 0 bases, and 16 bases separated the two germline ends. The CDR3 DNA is TGTGCCAGCAGCCGCCCGACGAAAAGCCCTAACTATGGCTACACCTTC. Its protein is CASSRPTKSPNYGYTF.

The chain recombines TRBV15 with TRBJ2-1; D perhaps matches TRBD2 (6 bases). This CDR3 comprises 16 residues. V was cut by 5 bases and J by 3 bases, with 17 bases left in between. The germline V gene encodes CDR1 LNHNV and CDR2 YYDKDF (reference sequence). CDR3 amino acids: CATSGDLAEVYNEQFF. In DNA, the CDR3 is TGTGCCACCAGCGGGGACTTGGCCGAGGTCTACAATGAGCAGTTCTTC.

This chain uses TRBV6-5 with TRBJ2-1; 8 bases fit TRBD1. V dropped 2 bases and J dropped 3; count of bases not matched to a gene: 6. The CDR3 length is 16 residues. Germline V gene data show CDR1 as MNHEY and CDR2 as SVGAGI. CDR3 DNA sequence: TGTGCCAGCAGTTACAGGGGACAGGTGCTCTACAATGAGCAGTTCTTC. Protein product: CASSYRGQVLYNEQFF.

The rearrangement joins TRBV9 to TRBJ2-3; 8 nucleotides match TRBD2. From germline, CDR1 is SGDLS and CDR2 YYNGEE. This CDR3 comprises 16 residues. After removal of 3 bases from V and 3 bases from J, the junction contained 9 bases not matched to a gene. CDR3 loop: CASSAGSAGETDTQYF. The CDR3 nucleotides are TGTGCCAGCAGCGCCGGGTCAGCGGGGGAGACAGATACGCAGTATTTT.

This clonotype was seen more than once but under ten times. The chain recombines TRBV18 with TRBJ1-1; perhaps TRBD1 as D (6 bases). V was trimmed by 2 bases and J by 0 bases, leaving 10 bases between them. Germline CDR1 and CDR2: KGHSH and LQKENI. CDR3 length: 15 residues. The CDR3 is CASSPGGAVNTEAFF. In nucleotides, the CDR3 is TGTGCCAGCTCACCAGGGGGGGCCGTGAACACTGAAGCTTTCTTT.

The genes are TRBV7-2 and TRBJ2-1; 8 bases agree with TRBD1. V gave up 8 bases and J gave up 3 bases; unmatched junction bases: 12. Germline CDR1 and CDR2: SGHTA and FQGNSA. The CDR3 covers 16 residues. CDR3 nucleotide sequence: TGTGCCAGCCAAGCCATCCAGGGGGCGTTCTACAATGAGCAGTTCTTC. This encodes CASQAIQGAFYNEQFF.